The T cell receptor beta chain under discussion was sequenced for a study of Graves' ophthalmopathy and Graves' hyperthyroidism listed by TCRdb under 2018. For context, the study as a whole: Peripheral blood was collected before any treatment was given, at the time of initial diagnosis. In total, approximately 130 blood samples were TCR-sequenced: 43 ophthalmopathy, around 75 hyperthyroidism and approximately 17 hyperthyroidism-to-ophthalmopathy patients. After sampling, hyperthyroidism patients received methimazole starting at 30 mg daily, and ophthalmopathy patients received high-dose intravenous methylprednisolone. The study used signatures of the TCR beta repertoire to tell Graves' ophthalmopathy apart from Graves' hyperthyroidism and to predict which patients would progress to ophthalmopathy. In roughly 6 hyperthyroidism patients, the T-cell repertoires found in thyroid tissue were compared with those found in blood. To explore V-J signatures distinguishing ophthalmopathy from hyperthyroidism, a discovery set of 100 or so patients (43 ophthalmopathy, 57 stable hyperthyroidism) was enrolled. For independent validation, a separate cohort was made up of around 18 hyperthyroidism patients plus 17 patients who later progressed from hyperthyroidism to ophthalmopathy. The approximately 98 discovery patients were randomly divided into training and test sets at a 7:3 ratio.

What the work shows at the level of the full study, not this receptor alone: The 13-signature model separated ophthalmopathy from stable hyperthyroidism with 85% to 90% sensitivity and around 81% specificity in cross-validation, and 80%/75% in the test set. Most of the expanded thyroid clonotypes with a frequency above 0.001 were also detected in blood, and it was suggested that the thyroid immune response may be reflected by blood repertoires. In validation, the model predicted ophthalmopathy progression with 70.59% sensitivity and approximately 78% specificity; 12 predicted patients were CT-confirmed with GO in a median of around 6 months. No statistical method was used to predetermine the sample size, and group allocation was not hidden from the investigators.

A note on this clonotype: What antigen it recognizes has not been identified. Base-call qualities are not available, and no considerably larger clone is one nucleotide away.

The CDR3 contains 13 residues, cysteine and phenylalanine counted. Solely the CDR3 DNA is kept, with 39 bases framed from the first base. The junction shows trimming of 2 bases on V and 10 bases on J, plus 9 bases between the germline ends. The germline V gene provides CDR1 MNHEY and CDR2 SVGEGT. Patients with ophthalmopathy had moderately to severely active disease, with a Clinical Activity Score of 3 or more, a NOSPECS grade of 4 or more, and a disease duration of less than 3 months. Patients with other autoimmune diseases, uncontrolled infections, pregnancy or lactation were excluded. Clinical symptoms, serum thyroxine, TRAb, thyroid ultrasound and orbital computed tomography formed the basis of the diagnosis. PBMCs were isolated from 7.5 to 10 ml of fresh peripheral blood by Ficoll-Paque density gradient centrifugation. Trizol reagent was used to extract the total RNA, and its quality was then checked on an Agilent 2100 Bioanalyzer.

For repertoire sequencing, the TCR beta CDR3 regions were amplified from RNA transcripts. The first round was an RT-PCR using HTBI primers with the Qiagen OneStep RT-PCR kit, and this first round was followed by a second-round multiplex PCR, then size selection and purification. The libraries underwent paired-end sequencing with 100 bp reads on an Illumina HiSeq2000. Concerning the study's data processing: SOAPnuke was used for read processing, and reads with adapters, uncalled bases, a mean Phred below 15, or no exact constant-primer or identifier match were discarded. High-quality paired reads were merged with COPE v1.2.5. Each unique nucleotide sequence was treated as a clonotype, and MiTCR v1.1 was used to align the clonotypes to the IMGT TRB V, D and J references. Analysis was restricted to V-J combinations with a frequency above 0.0001, which covered 99% to 99.2% of repertoires. For each V-J combination, a TCR clonal expansion and chaos score was defined as F50 clonal expansion divided by the chaos observed in the TCRdist matrix. Features were reduced by Welch's t-statistics and random forest to around 13 V-J combinations, which fed a naive Bayes classifier. The Morisita-Horn index was used to measure how similar the thyroid and blood repertoires were. The raw public data were reprocessed by TCRdb itself: fastp quality trimming at Q25, MiXCR clonotype calling, in-frame beta chains only. Every distinct CDR3 protein forms one entry, paired with its most common genes and DNA. TCRdb assigned the V and J calls; the authors' analysis was not used. The sample data list 150,000 to 200,000 distinct CDR3 sequences, and around two fifths of these were observed just once. Clones ranked in the top ten supply roughly 9% of the sample.

The V gene is TRBV6-2 or TRBV6-3 and the J gene is TRBJ1-6; 6 matching bases give a weak D call of TRBD1. The TCR was taken from a man aged 25-40 years with Graves' ophthalmopathy. Donor details come from another sample of the same person, matched by shared clones. Input material: peripheral blood. The CDR3 reads as follows: CASSYGGGSPLHF. Read as DNA, the sequence is TGTGCCAGCAGTTACGGTGGGGGCTCACCCCTCCACTTT.